This T cell receptor beta chain was identified in a study of spatial heterogeneity in lung cancer. Via MiXCR, TCRdb re-called the 5' RACE reads, giving one row per CDR3 protein. The sample has 6,100 or so distinct CDR3 sequences; approximately 6.9% are singletons. Time point given: sample taken at primary tumor resection. Unsorted tumor, nontumor lung tissue or cryopreserved PBMC supplied the whole RNA. Study findings and constraints: Counts of expanded intratumoral alpha and beta TCRs tracked tumor mutation counts.

Germline V gene sequence: CDR1 LNHDA, CDR2 SQIVND (reference sequence). The CDR3 loop spans 13 amino acids. J lost 3 bases, V lost 3 bases, and 1 base had no gene match. This clonotype was detected many times. The antigen is not known. This chain links TRBV19 with TRBJ1-2; 7 bases agree with TRBD1. The sequence was collected from a male donor with early-stage non-small cell lung cancer. Source: lung tumor tissue, taken at surgery. The CDR3: CASSITGDYGYTF. The CDR3 nucleotides are TGTGCCAGTAGTATTACAGGGGACTATGGCTACACCTTC. The full variable domain, rest sourced from reference TRBV19 and TRBJ1-2, is DGGITQSPKYLFRKEGQNVTLSCEQNLNHDAMYWYRQDPGQGLRLIYYSQIVNDFQKGDIAEGYSVSREKKESFPLTVTSAQKNPTAFYLCASSITGDYGYTFGSGTRLTVV.